This is a list of T cell receptor beta chains from one sample in a study of blood T cell repertoires in COVID-19. The protocol was immunoSEQ multiplex PCR, while the TCRdb copy is restricted to in-frame clones and leaves out a portion. Seen here are roughly 100,000 clones, around 84% observed once, and the top ten hold 26%. Sequenced: peripheral blood. The receptor set was obtained from a man aged 60 to 69 with acute or convalescent COVID-19. CDR3s include the opening cysteine and the closing phenylalanine or tryptophan. The order of the fields is J gene, D gene, clone size, V gene, CDR3 DNA, CDR3 protein. A D gene is named only where the DNA matches it firmly. Some rows mark clone size as missing; the rest say once, few, many or name a class of expanded clone.

>TRBJ1-5|.|few|TRBV24-1
TGTGCCACCAGTACCGGGGGAGGCAATCAGCCCCAGCATTTT
CATSTGGGNQPQHF
>TRBJ1-1|TRBD1|.|TRBV29-1
TGCAGCGTAGGTGGGGAACAGGGGGCGGTCACTGAAGCTTTCTTT
CSVGGEQGAVTEAFF
>TRBJ1-1|.|.|TRBV29-1
TGCAGCGTTCAGGGCAAGAACACTGAAGCTTTCTTT
CSVQGKNTEAFF
>TRBJ2-3|TRBD2|.|TRBV4-1
TGCGCCAGCAGCCAAGAGCGACTTCCAGCGGGGTCCCGGATCCCTAGCACAGATACGCAGTATTTT
CASSQERLPAGSRIPSTDTQYF
>TRBJ2-5|TRBD2|.|TRBV11-2
TGTGCCAGCAGCTACCCTAGCGGGAGTGGGGAGACCCAGTACTTC
CASSYPSGSGETQYF
>TRBJ2-1|.|once|TRBV5-1
TGCGCCAGCAGCTTGGAGGCGGTGACTGAGCAGTTCTTC
CASSLEAVTEQFF
>TRBJ1-2|TRBD1|.|TRBV5-1
TGCGCCAGCAGCCCCGGTTCAGGGGGCATAAACTATGGCTACACCTTC
CASSPGSGGINYGYTF
>TRBJ2-3|.|.|TRBV7-2
TGTGCCAGCAGCTTAGTTTCTGGGAGTTCGGATACGCAGTATTTT
CASSLVSGSSDTQYF
>TRBJ1-5|.|.|TRBV6-5
TGTGCAACACGGGGTACAGGGTACCCCCATCAACCCCAGCATTTT
CATRGTGYPHQPQHF
>TRBJ1-1|.|.|TRBV29-1
TGCAGCGTTGAACCGGGTAGTGGAGCTTTCTTT
CSVEPGSGAFF
>TRBJ2-5|.|.|TRBV7-2
TGTGCCAGCAGCTTAGCGTTTCAGGGGCAGACCCAGTACTTC
CASSLAFQGQTQYF
>TRBJ2-1|.|once|TRBV5-1
TGCGCCAGCAGCCCGTCAGGGAGCGGGCTCAATGAGCAGTTCTTC
CASSPSGSGLNEQFF